The rows below give T cell receptor beta chains drawn from one sample of a study of response to subunit inactivated influenza vaccine. TCRdb re-called the RT-PCR reads with MiXCR, one entry per CDR3 protein. Among hundreds of thousands of distinct CDR3 sequences listed, 7.6% were seen once. The material sequenced was PBMCs from blood, taken around 25 months after vaccination. These receptors were obtained from a man aged 50 to 69 who received an inactivated influenza vaccine. Each CDR3 is given with its conserved first and last residue. The D gene is left open where the match is weak. Expanded clones are given a class, and other clones once, few, many or no size at all.

v_gene: TRBV5-1
j_gene: TRBJ2-3
abundance: few
d_gene: TRBD2
CDR3aa: CASSFFLAGGTDTQYF
CDR3nt: TGCGCCAGCAGCTTCTTCCTAGCGGGAGGCACAGATACGCAGTATTTT

v_gene: TRBV4-1
j_gene: TRBJ1-6
abundance: few
d_gene: NA
CDR3aa: CASSHSSYNSPLHF
CDR3nt: TGCGCCAGCAGCCACAGCTCCTATAATTCACCCCTCCACTTT

v_gene: TRBV19
j_gene: TRBJ1-1
abundance: NA
d_gene: TRBD1
CDR3aa: CASRDRGSTEAFF
CDR3nt: TGTGCCAGTAGGGACAGGGGAAGCACTGAAGCTTTCTTT

v_gene: TRBV28
j_gene: TRBJ1-5
abundance: NA
d_gene: NA
CDR3aa: CASSLPPQGGQPQHF
CDR3nt: TGTGCCAGCAGCCTACCCCCTCAGGGAGGGCAGCCCCAGCATTTT

v_gene: TRBV2
j_gene: TRBJ2-7
abundance: NA
d_gene: TRBD1
CDR3aa: CASRVDRGPTF
CDR3nt: TGTGCCAGCAGGGTAGACAGGGGCCCTACGTTC

v_gene: TRBV7-2
j_gene: TRBJ2-7
abundance: few
d_gene: TRBD2
CDR3aa: CASSLPGGSSYEQYF
CDR3nt: TGTGCCAGCAGCCTCCCGGGAGGGAGCTCCTACGAGCAGTACTTC

v_gene: TRBV7-2
j_gene: TRBJ2-7
abundance: many
d_gene: NA
CDR3aa: CASSLESTVTYEQYF
CDR3nt: TGTGCCAGCAGCTTAGAGAGTACAGTGACCTACGAGCAGTACTTC

v_gene: TRBV3-1
j_gene: TRBJ2-7
abundance: few
d_gene: TRBD2
CDR3aa: CASSPSLSGRPGEQYF
CDR3nt: TGTGCCAGCAGCCCAAGTCTTAGCGGGAGGCCAGGAGAGCAGTACTTC

v_gene: TRBV10-2
j_gene: TRBJ1-5
abundance: few
d_gene: NA
CDR3aa: CASSDSGNNQPQHF
CDR3nt: TGCGCCAGCAGTGATTCAGGGAACAATCAGCCCCAGCATTTT

v_gene: TRBV7-2
j_gene: TRBJ2-7
abundance: few
d_gene: NA
CDR3aa: CASSLTAGRPYEQYF
CDR3nt: TGTGCCAGCAGCTTAACGGCGGGACGCCCCTACGAGCAGTACTTC

v_gene: TRBV20-1
j_gene: TRBJ1-5
abundance: many
d_gene: NA
CDR3aa: CSARGPFSNQPQHF
CDR3nt: TGCAGTGCTAGAGGTCCCTTTAGCAATCAGCCCCAGCATTTT

v_gene: TRBV2
j_gene: TRBJ2-7
abundance: few
d_gene: NA
CDR3aa: CASSPPGFYYEQYF
CDR3nt: TGTGCCAGCAGCCCCCCGGGGTTCTACTACGAGCAGTACTTC

v_gene: TRBV20-1
j_gene: TRBJ1-5
abundance: NA
d_gene: TRBD1
CDR3aa: CSARVGTVNQPQHF
CDR3nt: TGCAGTGCTAGAGTCGGGACAGTCAATCAGCCCCAGCATTTT

v_gene: TRBV3-1
j_gene: TRBJ2-7
abundance: few
d_gene: NA
CDR3aa: CASRQGRLGEQYF
CDR3nt: TGTGCCAGCAGACAAGGGAGGTTGGGGGAGCAGTACTTC

v_gene: TRBV28
j_gene: TRBJ1-1
abundance: NA
d_gene: NA
CDR3aa: CASSLLQNTEAFF
CDR3nt: TGTGCCAGCAGTTTATTGCAGAACACTGAAGCTTTCTTT

v_gene: TRBV6-5
j_gene: TRBJ1-3
abundance: many
d_gene: NA
CDR3aa: CASSYAPGTGNTIYF
CDR3nt: TGTGCCAGCAGTTACGCTCCAGGCACTGGAAACACCATATATTTT

v_gene: TRBV15
j_gene: TRBJ2-7
abundance: few
d_gene: NA
CDR3aa: CATSRGPIYEQYF
CDR3nt: TGTGCCACCAGCAGGGGTCCTATCTACGAGCAGTACTTC

v_gene: TRBV6-2/TRBV6-3
j_gene: TRBJ1-3
abundance: few
d_gene: NA
CDR3aa: CASSYPGDSSGNTIYF
CDR3nt: TGTGCCAGCAGTTACCCAGGCGACAGCTCTGGAAACACCATATATTTT

v_gene: TRBV11-3
j_gene: TRBJ2-1
abundance: many
d_gene: NA
CDR3aa: CASSAGPLVYNEQFF
CDR3nt: TGTGCCAGCAGCGCGGGACCACTAGTCTACAATGAGCAGTTCTTC

v_gene: TRBV12-3/TRBV12-4
j_gene: TRBJ1-1
abundance: NA
d_gene: TRBD1
CDR3aa: CASRTGLTEAFF
CDR3nt: TGTGCCAGCAGGACAGGGCTCACTGAAGCTTTCTTT

v_gene: TRBV3-1
j_gene: TRBJ2-1
abundance: many
d_gene: TRBD2
CDR3aa: CASSHTTGLAYNEQFF
CDR3nt: TGTGCCAGCAGCCACACGACGGGACTAGCCTACAATGAGCAGTTCTTC

v_gene: TRBV7-8
j_gene: TRBJ1-1
abundance: few
d_gene: NA
CDR3aa: CASSPHLFASSGYTEAFF
CDR3nt: TGTGCCAGCAGCCCGCATCTATTTGCCTCATCAGGGTACACTGAAGCTTTCTTT

v_gene: TRBV6-1
j_gene: TRBJ1-6
abundance: NA
d_gene: NA
CDR3aa: CASSQTGTWNNSPLHF
CDR3nt: TGTGCCAGCAGCCAAACCGGGACATGGAATAATTCACCCCTCCACTTT

v_gene: TRBV18
j_gene: TRBJ1-1
abundance: few
d_gene: NA
CDR3aa: CASSPPSVSNTEAFF
CDR3nt: TGTGCCAGCTCACCACCGTCGGTTTCGAACACTGAAGCTTTCTTT

v_gene: TRBV28
j_gene: TRBJ2-7
abundance: few
d_gene: NA
CDR3aa: CASSAPGQWGYEQYF
CDR3nt: TGTGCCAGCAGTGCGCCCGGACAATGGGGTTACGAGCAGTACTTC

v_gene: TRBV6-1
j_gene: TRBJ2-1
abundance: many
d_gene: NA
CDR3aa: CASSHGSISNEQFF
CDR3nt: TGTGCCAGCAGCCACGGGTCGATCAGCAATGAGCAGTTCTTC

v_gene: TRBV20-1
j_gene: TRBJ1-5
abundance: few
d_gene: NA
CDR3aa: CSATGQGGSNQPQHF
CDR3nt: TGCAGTGCTACCGGGCAGGGCGGCAGCAATCAGCCCCAGCATTTT

v_gene: TRBV16
j_gene: TRBJ1-4
abundance: NA
d_gene: TRBD1
CDR3aa: CASSQQGAGEKLFF
CDR3nt: TGTGCCAGCAGCCAACAGGGGGCCGGAGAAAAACTGTTTTTT

v_gene: TRBV11-2
j_gene: TRBJ2-1
abundance: many
d_gene: TRBD1
CDR3aa: CASSLMGTGAYNEQFF
CDR3nt: TGTGCCAGCAGCTTAATGGGGACAGGGGCCTACAATGAGCAGTTCTTC

v_gene: TRBV2
j_gene: TRBJ2-1
abundance: many
d_gene: TRBD1
CDR3aa: CASSVDRGGNEQFF
CDR3nt: TGTGCCAGCAGCGTAGACAGGGGAGGCAATGAGCAGTTCTTC

v_gene: TRBV21-1
j_gene: TRBJ2-4
abundance: NA
d_gene: NA
CDR3aa: CASRNRETGGRLFAKNIQYF
CDR3nt: TGTGCCAGCAGGAATCGGGAAACAGGGGGTCGGTTGTTTGCCAAAAACATTCAGTACTTC

v_gene: TRBV6-5
j_gene: TRBJ1-6
abundance: NA
d_gene: NA
CDR3aa: CASSYGSKGGNSPLHF
CDR3nt: TGTGCCAGCAGTTACGGGAGTAAGGGTGGGAATTCACCCCTCCACTTT

v_gene: TRBV20-1
j_gene: TRBJ2-5
abundance: few
d_gene: TRBD2
CDR3aa: CSAREGLAEETQYF
CDR3nt: TGCAGTGCTAGAGAGGGACTAGCGGAAGAGACCCAGTACTTC

v_gene: TRBV12-3/TRBV12-4
j_gene: TRBJ2-1
abundance: NA
d_gene: NA
CDR3aa: CASSFSLRVYNEQFF
CDR3nt: TGTGCCAGCAGTTTTTCCCTTAGGGTGTACAATGAGCAGTTCTTC

v_gene: TRBV24-1
j_gene: TRBJ1-4
abundance: NA
d_gene: TRBD1
CDR3aa: CATSDFSGTGNEKLFF
CDR3nt: TGTGCCACCAGTGATTTCAGCGGGACAGGGAATGAAAAACTGTTTTTT

v_gene: TRBV5-1
j_gene: TRBJ2-1
abundance: NA
d_gene: TRBD1
CDR3aa: CASSSPQGTGVSGEQFF
CDR3nt: TGCGCCAGCAGCTCGCCGCAGGGGACAGGGGTCTCGGGTGAGCAGTTCTTC

v_gene: TRBV5-1
j_gene: TRBJ1-2
abundance: NA
d_gene: NA
CDR3aa: CASSLEGSHGYTF
CDR3nt: TGCGCCAGCAGCTTAGAGGGAAGTCATGGCTACACCTTC

v_gene: TRBV5-1
j_gene: TRBJ1-2
abundance: few
d_gene: NA
CDR3aa: CASRDQENYGYTF
CDR3nt: TGCGCCAGCAGGGATCAGGAGAACTATGGCTACACCTTC

v_gene: TRBV27
j_gene: TRBJ2-3
abundance: NA
d_gene: TRBD1
CDR3aa: CASSPKGTGGITITDTQYF
CDR3nt: TGTGCCAGCAGTCCAAAAGGGACAGGGGGCATTACTATCACAGATACGCAGTATTTT

v_gene: TRBV5-1
j_gene: TRBJ2-1
abundance: many
d_gene: NA
CDR3aa: CASSARDPLLEQFF
CDR3nt: TGCGCCAGCAGCGCCCGGGACCCACTTTTAGAGCAGTTCTTC

v_gene: TRBV7-2
j_gene: TRBJ2-2
abundance: NA
d_gene: NA
CDR3aa: CASSYGSRNTGELFF
CDR3nt: TGTGCCAGCAGCTACGGATCCCGTAACACCGGGGAGCTGTTTTTT

v_gene: TRBV7-9
j_gene: TRBJ2-1
abundance: few
d_gene: NA
CDR3aa: CASSLAGDFTNEQFF
CDR3nt: TGTGCCAGCAGCTTAGCAGGAGACTTTACCAATGAGCAGTTCTTC

v_gene: TRBV28
j_gene: TRBJ2-1
abundance: many
d_gene: NA
CDR3aa: CSSRVAAQRGNEQFF
CDR3nt: TGTTCGAGCAGGGTAGCGGCACAACGGGGCAATGAGCAGTTCTTC

v_gene: TRBV15
j_gene: TRBJ2-6
abundance: NA
d_gene: NA
CDR3aa: CATSLRGSGANVLTF
CDR3nt: TGTGCCACCTCGCTAAGGGGCTCTGGGGCCAACGTCCTGACTTTC

v_gene: TRBV6-6
j_gene: TRBJ2-1
abundance: many
d_gene: NA
CDR3aa: CASSYSGRQFF
CDR3nt: TGTGCCAGCAGTTACTCAGGACGGCAGTTCTTC